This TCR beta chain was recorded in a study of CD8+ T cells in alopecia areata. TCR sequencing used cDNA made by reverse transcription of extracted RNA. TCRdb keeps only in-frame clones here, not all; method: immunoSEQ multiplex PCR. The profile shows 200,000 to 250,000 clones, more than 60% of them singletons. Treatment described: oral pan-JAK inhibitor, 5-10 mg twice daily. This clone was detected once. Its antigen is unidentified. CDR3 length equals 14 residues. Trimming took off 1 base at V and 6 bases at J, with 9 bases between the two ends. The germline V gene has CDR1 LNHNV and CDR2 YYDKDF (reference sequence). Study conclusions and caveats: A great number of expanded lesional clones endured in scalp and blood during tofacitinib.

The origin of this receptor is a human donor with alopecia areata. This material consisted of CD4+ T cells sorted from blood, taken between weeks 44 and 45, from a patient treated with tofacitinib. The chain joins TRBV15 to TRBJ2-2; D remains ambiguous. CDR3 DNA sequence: TGTGCCACCAGCAGAGGTGTCGAATCCGGGGAGCTGTTTTTT. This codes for CATSRGVESGELFF.